What follows are 26 T cell receptor beta chains derived from one specimen sequenced in a study of T cell repertoires in cytomegalovirus infection (dated by TCRdb to about 2019). The reads were generated on an Illumina HiSeq 1500. TCRdb reran the public reads through fastp at Q25 and MiXCR, keeping productive beta chains. CDR3 protein duplicates are merged, each entry listing the most common genes and DNA. The sample yields tens of thousands of distinct CDR3 sequences; 20% to 30% were counted once. The leading ten clones occupy roughly 45% of the sample. What this sample's treatment or condition label stands for: in vitro stimulation with specific CMV peptide epitopes to enrich CMV-specific T cells. These receptors have no known antigen. The specimen was CD8+ T cells from cultured PBMCs, collected from culture after CMV antigen stimulation. The source is a human donor in good health (CMV status not recorded). Some clones in this sample may be carry-over from other donors' samples.

This clonotype has a count of ten or more. The rearrangement links TRBV7-2 to TRBJ1-5, with D uncertain. Germline V lookup: CDR1 SGHTA, CDR2 FQGNSA. V lost 1 base to trimming and J lost 2 bases, with 9 bases between them. This CDR3 has 15 residues. Here the CDR3 reads CASSLVGLGNQPQHF. CDR3 nucleotides: TGTGCCAGCAGCTTAGTAGGGTTGGGCAATCAGCCCCAGCATTTT.

The chain joins TRBV30 to TRBJ2-1, with D possibly being TRBD2 (6 bases). Between the trimmed V and J ends, which lost 3 bases and 6 bases, there was a span of 12 bases. The germline V gene has CDR1 GTSNPN and CDR2 SVGIG (reference sequence). The CDR3 runs 13 residues. CDR3 coding DNA: TGTGCCTGGAGCGCGGGCGGGGCCAATGAGCAGTTCTTC. This codes for CAWSAGGANEQFF.

This clonotype was found a few times. The chain has TRBV12-3 or TRBV12-4 and TRBJ1-3; D is undetermined. Trimming took off 8 bases at V and 4 bases at J, with 15 bases between the two ends. CDR3 size: 14 residues. CDR3 amino acids: CASGIRADGNTIYF. For the CDR3, the DNA is TGTGCCAGCGGGATACGGGCTGACGGAAACACCATATATTTT.

A remark on this clonotype: The conserved phenylalanine or tryptophan normally closing the CDR3 is absent here, so this likely arose from a read error. The DNA is omitted, as the CDR3 cannot be located on it reliably, and the CDR3 follows TCRdb's listing. The J gene is TRBJ1-6, the V gene TRBV28; the D call TRBD1 from the table was never checked on the DNA. The CDR3 length is 13 residues, termini included. The germline V gene encodes CDR1 MDHEN and CDR2 SYDVKM. This chain's CDR3 is CASRRQVFNAPLL.

The chain uses TRBV6-6 and TRBJ1-6; 7 bases agree with TRBD1. The trim removed 7 bases at V and 8 bases at J, leaving 11 bases unmatched. Germline assignment: CDR1 MNHNY and CDR2 SVGAGI (reference sequence). The CDR3 totals 15 residues. CDR3: CASNGDRVEDSPLHF. The CDR3 bases are TGTGCCAGCAATGGAGACAGGGTAGAGGATTCACCCCTCCACTTT.

This clonotype appeared many times. The chain couples TRBV7-8 to TRBJ2-3, with D perhaps matching TRBD1 (6 bases). Trimming took 4 bases from V and 2 from J, leaving 13 bases between them. CDR1 and CDR2 from the germline V gene are SGHVS and FQNEAQ. The CDR3 covers 15 residues. CDR3 residues: CASSSVQGNTDTQYF. Here the CDR3 DNA reads TGTGCCAGCAGCTCCGTACAGGGAAACACAGATACGCAGTATTTT.

The chain recombines TRBV25-1 with TRBJ2-3; D gene unclear. Germline values: CDR1 MGHDK, CDR2 SYGVNS. This CDR3 is built from 14 residues. V was clipped by 4 bases and J by 0 bases, with 8 bases between them. The DNA of the CDR3 is TGTGCCAGCAGTGCCTCCTGGAGCACAGATACGCAGTATTTT. Residues: CASSASWSTDTQYF. Combining the CDR3 with reference TRBV25-1 and TRBJ2-3 gives the whole variable domain EADIYQTPRYLVIGTGKKITLECSQTMGHDKMYWYQQDPGMELHLIHYSYGVNSTEKGDLSSESTVSRIRTEHFPLTLESARPSHTSQYLCASSASWSTDTQYFGPGTRLTVL.

This clonotype was counted a few times. The chain carries TRBV19 and TRBJ1-5; no firm D call. The germline gives CDR1 LNHDA, CDR2 SQIVND (reference sequence). V lost 3 bases and J lost 4, with 7 bases in between. CDR3 length: 13 residues. DNA for the CDR3: TGTGCCAGTAGTATGAGGGCTAATCAGCCCCAGCATTTT. Its translation: CASSMRANQPQHF.

This clonotype was seen at least ten times. This chain uses TRBV4-3 with TRBJ1-3; no firm D call. The length of the CDR3 is 16 residues. Germline loops: CDR1 LGHNA, CDR2 YSLEER. With 0 bases removed from V and 3 bases from J, the gap between germline ends came to 12 bases. The CDR3: CASSQETRLSGNTIYF. The DNA for the CDR3 is TGCGCCAGCAGCCAAGAGACACGGCTAAGTGGAAACACCATATATTTT.

This rearrangement joins TRBV20-1 to TRBJ1-5, with unresolved D. Trimming took 3 bases from V and 6 from J, leaving 12 bases between them. The CDR3 is made up of 13 amino acids. Germline loops: CDR1 DFQATT, CDR2 SNEGSKA (reference sequence). DNA of the CDR3: TGCAGTGCTAGGGACCCCGCGGGTCAGCCCCAGCATTTT. Protein sequence: CSARDPAGQPQHF.

This clonotype occurred many times. The gene calls are TRBV7-2 and TRBJ1-1; 10 nucleotides align to TRBD1. The CDR3 runs 15 residues. Germline CDR1 is SGHTA and CDR2 is FQGNSA. Trimming at V came to 0 bases and at J to 5 bases, leaving 3 bases not matched to a gene. The CDR3, as DNA: TGTGCCAGCAGCTTAGCACCGGGACAGGGGACTGAAGCTTTCTTT. Protein: CASSLAPGQGTEAFF. The entire variable domain, with the rest obtained from reference TRBV7-2 and TRBJ1-1, is as follows: GAGVSQSPSNKVTEKGKDVELRCDPISGHTALYWYRQSLGQGLEFLIYFQGNSAPDKSGLPSDRFSAERTGGSVSTLTIQRTQQEDSAVYLCASSLAPGQGTEAFFGQGTRLTVV.

This chain connects TRBV28 to TRBJ2-7; no clear D gene. The germline V and J ends were trimmed by 4 bases and 2 bases, with 9 bases remaining between them. CDR3 length: 13 residues. Germline lookup yields CDR1 MDHEN and CDR2 SYDVKM. In nucleotides, the CDR3 is TGTGCCAGCAGTTACGAGGTCACCTACGAGCAGTACTTC. It is translated as CASSYEVTYEQYF.

This rearrangement joins TRBV20-1 to TRBJ1-5, with D tentatively TRBD1 (6 bases). There are 15 residues in the CDR3. Germline CDR1 is DFQATT and CDR2 is SNEGSKA (reference sequence). Trimming removed 6 bases at V and 4 bases at J, with 19 bases between. The CDR3 here is CSARRLRGTNQPQHF. In nucleotides, the CDR3 is TGCAGTGCCAGGAGGCTCAGGGGTACGAATCAGCCCCAGCATTTT.

Concerning this clonotype: A much larger clone lies a single base off, so this may be a read error. The chain combines TRBV7-8 with TRBJ1-3; TRBD1 might be the D (5 bases). The germline V gene has CDR1 SGHVS and CDR2 FQNEAQ. The CDR3 sequence is 12 residues long. Trimming removed 3 bases from V and 12 bases from J, with 12 bases in between. The CDR3 region is CASSFSADIIYF. The CDR3 region has the DNA TGTGCCAGCAGCTTTTCGGCGGACATCATATATTTT.

Only a few counts were recorded for this clonotype. This CDR3 reads CASTMGTGEQYF. The CDR3 DNA reads as TGTGCCAGCACCATGGGGACAGGGGAGCAGTACTTC. The chain recombines TRBV6-2 or TRBV6-3 with TRBJ2-7, with 9 bases aligning to TRBD1. Germline assignment: CDR1 MNHEY and CDR2 SVGEGT. Trimming cost V 7 bases and J 7 bases; bases outside gene matches: 5. This CDR3 has 12 residues.

This clonotype was counted between two and nine times. V gene TRBV24-1 combines with J gene TRBJ2-5, with D possibly being TRBD1 (5 bases). The V and J ends lost 5 bases and 2 bases respectively, with 20 bases between them. Looked up from germline, CDR1 is KGHDR and CDR2 is SFDVKD. The CDR3 has 17 residues. The CDR3 region is CATSVLTLDKGQETQYF. The CDR3 DNA follows: TGTGCCACCAGTGTACTGACTTTGGACAAAGGACAAGAGACCCAGTACTTC.

The chain recombines TRBV9 with TRBJ1-2, with D perhaps matching TRBD1 (5 bases). The germline CDR1 and CDR2 sequences are SGDLS and YYNGEE. The CDR3 sequence is 13 residues long. The V and J ends lost 4 bases and 8 bases respectively, with 15 bases between them. CDR3 nucleotide sequence: TGTGCCAGCAGCTCGGGGGGGTCTCAGGGCTACACCTTC. This sequence encodes CASSSGGSQGYTF.

This clonotype was picked up many times. The genes are TRBV27 and TRBJ1-5; the D is unclear. The CDR3 has 14 residues. Looked up from germline, CDR1 is MNHEY and CDR2 is SMNVEV (reference sequence). V lost 0 bases and J lost 5, with 8 bases in between. CDR3 DNA: TGTGCCAGCAGTTTATCCGGAGTTCATCAGCCCCAGCATTTT. Protein: CASSLSGVHQPQHF.

For this clonotype: A junction end diverges from the germline sequence, so it may reflect a read error. This chain joins TRBV5-1 and TRBJ2-7; D possibly corresponds to TRBD1 (5 bases). There are 14 residues in the CDR3. Germline lookup yields CDR1 SGHRS and CDR2 YFSETQ. The CDR3 sequence is CASSLTGHSYEQYF. The CDR3, as DNA: TGTGCCAGCAGCTTGACCGGACATTCCTACGAGCAGTACTTC. The full variable domain, rest sourced from reference TRBV5-1 and TRBJ2-7, is KAGVTQTPRYLIKTRGQQVTLSCSPISGHRSVSWYQQTPGQGLQFLFEYFSETQRNKGNFPGRFSGRQFSNSRSEMNVSTLELGDSALYLCASSLTGHSYEQYFGPGTRLTVT.

The V gene is TRBV11-3, the J gene TRBJ2-2, with a weak D call TRBD2 (6 bases). CDR1 is SGHNT, CDR2 YENEEA, per germline. CDR3 size: 13 residues. Trimming took 5 bases from V and 5 from J, leaving 9 bases between them. The CDR3 DNA sequence: TGTGCCAGCAGCCTCCGGGGGACCGGGGAGCTGTTTTTT. Translating gives CASSLRGTGELFF.

This clonotype occurred a few times. The chain is built from TRBV28 and TRBJ1-5; 9 nucleotides line up with TRBD1. Germline V gene data show CDR1 as MDHEN and CDR2 as SYDVKM. The J segment lost 8 bases and the V segment lost 3 bases, leaving 8 bases of the junction unmatched. This CDR3 region has 15 residues. The CDR3 protein is CASSLGGTGQKPQHF. The CDR3 DNA follows: TGTGCCAGCAGTTTGGGTGGGACAGGGCAAAAGCCCCAGCATTTT.

The CDR3 spells CASTKGQGQAKNIQYF. In DNA, the CDR3 is TGTGCCAGCACCAAAGGGCAGGGGCAGGCCAAAAACATTCAGTACTTC. The rearrangement links TRBV6-2 or TRBV6-3 to TRBJ2-4; TRBD1 is a possible D gene (6 bases). Germline CDR1 MNHEY, CDR2 SVGEGT. This CDR3 region has 16 residues. V was cut by 7 bases and J by 1 base, with 17 bases left in between.

Of note for this clonotype: The junction and the germline gene differ at one end; a read error may be behind it. This chain links TRBV6-6 with TRBJ2-7; 8 bases align to TRBD1. Per germline, CDR1 MNHNY and CDR2 SVGAGI (reference sequence). The CDR3 covers 14 residues. The CDR3 DNA follows: TGTGCCAACAGTGACGGACAGGGTCCCAACGAGCAGTACTTC. Amino acids: CANSDGQGPNEQYF.

This chain joins TRBV2 and TRBJ2-1; D is perhaps TRBD1 or TRBD2 (5 bases each). With 3 bases removed from V and 9 bases from J, the gap between germline ends came to 9 bases. The length of the CDR3 is 12 residues. The germline CDR1 and CDR2 sequences are SNHLY and FYNNEI. The CDR3 sequence is CASSEGDGEQFF. The DNA of the CDR3 is TGTGCCAGCAGTGAGGGGGATGGTGAGCAGTTCTTC.

This clonotype occurred a few times. In DNA form, the CDR3 reads TGTGCCAGCACCCTCTCAGGCCCCTTGCCCCTGAACACTGAAGCTTTCTTT. Encoded protein: CASTLSGPLPLNTEAFF. The chain recombines TRBV7-2 with TRBJ1-1; D is ambiguous. This CDR3 is 17 amino acids long. Germline-derived CDR1 and CDR2 are SGHTA and FQGNSA. Trimming cost V 7 bases and J 0 bases, with 21 bases left between them.

Remarks on this clonotype: This may be a read error, as it is one base from a much larger clone. The chain couples TRBV7-6 to TRBJ2-2, with no clear D. Between the trimmed V and J ends, which lost 3 bases and 0 bases, there was a span of 8 bases. The germline V gene encodes CDR1 SGHVS and CDR2 FNYEAQ. This CDR3 is 15 amino acids long. In DNA, the CDR3 is TGTGCCAGCAGCTTTGGGGTTTCGAACACCGGGGAGCTGTTTTTT. This sequence encodes CASSFGVSNTGELFF.